This T cell receptor beta chain is from a study of T cell repertoires in aging, cancer and after chemotherapy. Study as a whole: The full dataset contained millions of TCR reads. Study-wide points: Across the chemotherapy interval, each cancer cohort showed higher median generation probability, suggesting thymic rebound.

TCR beta rearrangements were amplified from peripheral blood genomic DNA. Rearranged V-D-J TRB sequences were amplified with a mixed TRB-A/B primer pool. TCRdb fed the multiplex PCR reads into MiXCR, producing one record per CDR3 protein. The table records some 2,000 distinct CDR3 sequences, 25% to 35% of them present only once. By proportion, this clonotype is large (0.1 to 1%). No antigen is known for it. The CDR3 is 12 amino acids. Germline V gene lookup returns CDR1 SQVTM and CDR2 ANQGSEA. V was trimmed by 4 bases and J by 5 bases, leaving 9 bases between them. The sequence came from a human donor in good health. The genes are TRBV29-1 and TRBJ2-1; no firm D call. The sequenced sample was blood. The CDR3 nucleotides read TGCAGCGTTGGGGCAGCAAACAATGAGCAGTTCTTC. Its translation: CSVGAANNEQFF.